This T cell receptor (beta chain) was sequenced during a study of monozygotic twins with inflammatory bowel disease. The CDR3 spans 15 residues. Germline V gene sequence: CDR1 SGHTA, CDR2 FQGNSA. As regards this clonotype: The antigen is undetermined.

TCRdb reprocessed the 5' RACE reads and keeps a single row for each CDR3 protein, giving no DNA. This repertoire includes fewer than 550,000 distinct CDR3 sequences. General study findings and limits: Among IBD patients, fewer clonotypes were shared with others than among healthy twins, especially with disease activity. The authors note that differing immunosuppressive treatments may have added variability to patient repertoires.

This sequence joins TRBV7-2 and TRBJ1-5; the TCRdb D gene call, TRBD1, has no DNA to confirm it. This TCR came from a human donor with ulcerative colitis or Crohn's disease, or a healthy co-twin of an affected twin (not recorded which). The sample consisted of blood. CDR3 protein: CASSEQGIYNQPQHF.